This entry describes one T cell receptor (beta chain). This sample is part of a study of long-term antiretroviral therapy in people with HIV. immunoSEQ v3.0 was run at survey level. The method was immunoSEQ multiplex PCR; TCRdb's version includes in-frame clones alone and lacks a portion of them. Among 20,000 or so clones listed, about 76% were seen once. The sequence was collected from a young woman with HIV. The sample consisted of unsorted PBMCs, taken at the start of antiretroviral therapy, before treatment.

The CDR3 here is CASSLGPLGGGTYEQYF. The CDR3 nucleotides are TGTGCCAGCAGCTTAGGGCCCTTAGGGGGGGGCACCTACGAGCAGTACTTC. This chain links TRBV7-3 with TRBJ2-7; the D gene is possibly TRBD2 (7 bases). The CDR3 contains 17 residues. The germline V gene has CDR1 SGHTA and CDR2 FQGTGA. Trimming removed 2 bases at V and 2 bases at J, with 19 bases between.